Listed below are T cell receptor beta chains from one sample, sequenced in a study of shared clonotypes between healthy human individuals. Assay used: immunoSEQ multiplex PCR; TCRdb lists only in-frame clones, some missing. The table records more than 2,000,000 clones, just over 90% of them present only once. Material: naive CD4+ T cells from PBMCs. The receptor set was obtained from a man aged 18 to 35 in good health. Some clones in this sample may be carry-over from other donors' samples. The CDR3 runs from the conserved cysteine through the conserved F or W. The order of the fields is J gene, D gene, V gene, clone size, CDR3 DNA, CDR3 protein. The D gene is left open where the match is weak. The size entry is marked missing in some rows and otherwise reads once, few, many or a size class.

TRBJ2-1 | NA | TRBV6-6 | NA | TGTGCCAGCAGCCCCCAGGGATCCTACAATGAGCAGTTCTTC | CASSPQGSYNEQFF
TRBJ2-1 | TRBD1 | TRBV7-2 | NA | TGTGCCAGCAGCCCCGGACAGGGACGCAACAATGAGCAGTTCTTC | CASSPGQGRNNEQFF
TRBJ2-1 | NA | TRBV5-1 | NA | TGCGCCAGCAGCATCCGGTGGGACACGTATAATGAGCAGTTCTTC | CASSIRWDTYNEQFF
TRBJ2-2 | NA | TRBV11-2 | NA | TGTGCCAGCAGCTTGTATAGCGCGAACACCGGGGAGCTGTTTTTT | CASSLYSANTGELFF
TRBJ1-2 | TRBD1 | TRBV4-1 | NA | TGCGCCAGCAGAGGCAGAGGAGACAGGGGGGACTATGGCTACACCTTC | CASRGRGDRGDYGYTF
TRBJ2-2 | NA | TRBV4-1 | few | TGCGCCAGCAGCCAGACCGGGACTCTGAACACCGGGGAGCTGTTTTTT | CASSQTGTLNTGELFF
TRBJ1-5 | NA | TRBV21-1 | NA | TGTGCCAGCAGCAAAGGTCTAGGGTCTAGAAGCAATCAGCCCCAGCATTTT | CASSKGLGSRSNQPQHF
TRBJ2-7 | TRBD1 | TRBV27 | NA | TGTGCCAGCAGTTCATTGACAGGGGCCTACGAGCAGTACTTC | CASSSLTGAYEQYF
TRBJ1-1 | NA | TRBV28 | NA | TGTGCCAGCAGTTCAGGGGTTGGTACTGAAGCTTTCTTT | CASSSGVGTEAFF
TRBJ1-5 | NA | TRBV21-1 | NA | TGTGCCAGCAGCGCCCCCGAGTTCGGGGTAGGTCAGCCCCAGCATTTT | CASSAPEFGVGQPQHF
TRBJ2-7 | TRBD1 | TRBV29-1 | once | TGCAGCGCTGTGACAGGGTTAAGCTCCTACGAGCAGTACTTC | CSAVTGLSSYEQYF
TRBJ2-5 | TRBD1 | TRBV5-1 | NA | TGCGCCAGCAGCTTGGTCCCGGGGACAGAAGAGACCCAGTACTTC | CASSLVPGTEETQYF
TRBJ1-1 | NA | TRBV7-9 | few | TGTGCCAGCAGCTTATCTAGGGCCGGGAACACTGAAGCTTTCTTT | CASSLSRAGNTEAFF
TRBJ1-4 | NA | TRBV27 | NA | TGTGCCAGCAGTGACTTAGGGGAGGAAAAACTGTTTTTT | CASSDLGEEKLFF
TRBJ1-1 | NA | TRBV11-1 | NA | TGTGCCAGCAGCTTATCCCGGGGGAGGAACACTGAAGCTTTCTTT | CASSLSRGRNTEAFF
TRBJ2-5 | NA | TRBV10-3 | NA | TGTGCCATCAGGGCAGGGGAACAAGAGACCCAGTACTTC | CAIRAGEQETQYF
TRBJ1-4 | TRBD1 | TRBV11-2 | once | TGTGCCAGCAGAACCTGGGGCAGGGGGAATGAAAAACTGTTTTTT | CASRTWGRGNEKLFF
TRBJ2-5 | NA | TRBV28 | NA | TGTGCCAGCAGTGGAGGGTACCAAGAGACCCAGTACTTC | CASSGGYQETQYF
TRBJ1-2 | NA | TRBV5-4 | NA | TGTGCCAGCAGCCCAACATCCGCTAACTATGGCTACACCTTC | CASSPTSANYGYTF
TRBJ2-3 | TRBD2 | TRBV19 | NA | TGTGCCAGTAGTGGACTAGCGGGAGGGCAATGGCGTACAGATACGCAGTATTTT | CASSGLAGGQWRTDTQYF
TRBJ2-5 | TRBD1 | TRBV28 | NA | TGTGCCAGCAGCCTCCATACAGGGGCGAACGTGGAGAAGACCCAGTACTTC | CASSLHTGANVEKTQYF
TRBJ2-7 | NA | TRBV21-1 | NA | TGTGCCAGCAGCGATACGAGTGGCTCCTACGAGCAGTACTTC | CASSDTSGSYEQYF
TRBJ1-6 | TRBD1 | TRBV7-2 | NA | TGTGCCAGCAGGGGGGACAGTAATTCACCCCTCCACTTT | CASRGDSNSPLHF
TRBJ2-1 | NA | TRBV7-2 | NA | TGTGCCAGCAGCTTAGCGGGGTATTACAATGAGCAGTTCTTC | CASSLAGYYNEQFF
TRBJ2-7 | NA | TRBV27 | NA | TGTGCCAGCAACCCTGAGGCAGGAGTAAGGGAGCAGTACTTC | CASNPEAGVREQYF
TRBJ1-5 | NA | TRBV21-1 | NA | TGTGCCAGCAACCAACTACAGGGTTGTAATCAGCCCCAGCATTTT | CASNQLQGCNQPQHF
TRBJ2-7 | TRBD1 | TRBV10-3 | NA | TGTGCCATCAGTGCTCTAGGACAGGCCCCCTTCCTCGAGCAGTACTTC | CAISALGQAPFLEQYF
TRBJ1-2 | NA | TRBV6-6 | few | TGTGCCAGCACTACCCTAGGGGGGGTCGGCGGCTACACCTTC | CASTTLGGVGGYTF
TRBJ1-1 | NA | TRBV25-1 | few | TGTGCCAGCAGTGATCGTCCGGGACGGCAGAACACTGAAGCTTTCTTT | CASSDRPGRQNTEAFF
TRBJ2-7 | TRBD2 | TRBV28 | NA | TGTGCCAGCATGACTAGCGGGAGACCCTACGAGCAGTACTTC | CASMTSGRPYEQYF
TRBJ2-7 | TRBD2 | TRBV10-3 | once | TGTGCCACCCAAACTAGCGGGAGCCACGAGCAGTACTTC | CATQTSGSHEQYF
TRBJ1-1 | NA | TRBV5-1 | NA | TGCGCCAGCAGCTTGGAGTTCGCAACCGAAGCTTTCTTT | CASSLEFATEAFF
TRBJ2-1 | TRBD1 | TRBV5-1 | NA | TGCGCCAGCAGCTTCTTAGGGGGCCATGAGCAGTTCTTC | CASSFLGGHEQFF
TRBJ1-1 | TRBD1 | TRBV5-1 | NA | TGCGCCAGCAGCAGGGGACAGAGTAACACTGAAGCTTTCTTT | CASSRGQSNTEAFF
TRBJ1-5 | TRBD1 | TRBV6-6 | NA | TGTGCCAGCAGTTATTTCACGACAGGGGGGAATCAGCCCCAGCATTTT | CASSYFTTGGNQPQHF
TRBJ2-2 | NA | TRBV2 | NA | TGTGCCGGGTCGAACACCGGGGAGCTGTTTTTT | CAGSNTGELFF
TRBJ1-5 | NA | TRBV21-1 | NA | TGTGCCAGCAGCAAAGGTTTGGGGACAGGGGCCACAGTCGCCCAGCCCCAGCATTTT | CASSKGLGTGATVAQPQHF
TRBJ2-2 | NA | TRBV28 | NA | TGTGCCAGCGTGGGCTTCGGCAGCTTAACCGGGGAGCTGTTTTTT | CASVGFGSLTGELFF
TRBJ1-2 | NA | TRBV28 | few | TGTGCCAGCAGTACGGGGGGAGGCTATGGCTACACCTTC | CASSTGGGYGYTF
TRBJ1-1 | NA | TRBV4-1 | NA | TGCGCCAGCAGCCAAGGACCGGTGGGCACTGAAGCTTTCTTT | CASSQGPVGTEAFF
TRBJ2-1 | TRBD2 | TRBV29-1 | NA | TGCAGCGTTCAGAGCGGGGGTCGACGGGATGAGCAGTTCTTC | CSVQSGGRRDEQFF
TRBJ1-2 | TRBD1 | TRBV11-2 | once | TGTGCCAGCAGCTCGATAAAACAGGGGGCTATTGGCTACACCTTC | CASSSIKQGAIGYTF
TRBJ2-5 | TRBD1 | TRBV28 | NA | TGTGCCAGCAGTCTGGACAGGATCCAAGAGACCCAGTACTTC | CASSLDRIQETQYF
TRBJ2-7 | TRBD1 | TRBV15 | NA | TGTGCCACCAGCAGAGACCTTGTAGGGGGCGACGAGCAGTACTTC | CATSRDLVGGDEQYF
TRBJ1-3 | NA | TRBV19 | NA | TGTGCCAGTAGTTCGGGGGGGCTGTCTGGAAACACCATATATTTT | CASSSGGLSGNTIYF
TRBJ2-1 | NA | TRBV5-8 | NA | TGTGCCAGCAGCCTCAGAAATTACAATGAGCAGTTCTTC | CASSLRNYNEQFF
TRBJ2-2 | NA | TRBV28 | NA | TGTGCCAGCAGTTTGTCTTGGGGCCCGAACACCGGGGAGCTGTTTTTT | CASSLSWGPNTGELFF
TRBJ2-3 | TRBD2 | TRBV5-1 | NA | TGCGCCAGCAGCTTGGCGGGGACTAAAAGTACGCAGTATTTT | CASSLAGTKSTQYF
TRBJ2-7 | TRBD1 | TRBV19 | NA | TGTGCCAGTAGTGCCCCGGGACAGGGTGTCGGGGAGCAGTACTTC | CASSAPGQGVGEQYF
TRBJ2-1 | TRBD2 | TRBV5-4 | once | TGTGCCAGCAGCCCACGGGAGGGCTTCTACAATGAGCAGTTCTTC | CASSPREGFYNEQFF
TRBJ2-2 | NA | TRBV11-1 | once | TGTGCCAGCAGCTTAGCTAGTCCCGGCGGGGAGCTGTTTTTT | CASSLASPGGELFF
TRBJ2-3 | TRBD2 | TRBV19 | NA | TGTGCCAGTAGGGACGGGACTAGCGTTGATACGCAGTATTTT | CASRDGTSVDTQYF
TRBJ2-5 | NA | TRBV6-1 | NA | TGTGCCAGCAGTGACAGGGCCGAGACCCAGTACTTC | CASSDRAETQYF